This TCR beta chain comes out of a study of blood T cell repertoires in COVID-19 (dated by TCRdb to the early 2020s). Looking at the study overall: The collaborator samples originated in the United States, Italy and Spain and spanned the acute and convalescent phases of COVID-19. The material from the prospective study consisted of cDNA or gDNA derived from T cells, B-cell-depleted T cells, or PBMCs. The dataset comprised deeply sampled blood TCRbeta repertoires from subjects exposed to, actively infected with, or recovered from COVID-19. The repertoires were made available in a free public database intended to serve as a resource for research on the immune response to SARS-CoV-2. Samples came from the ongoing ImmuneRACE study (first 160 participants) plus 1,254 subjects from 6 global collaborators. Nearly every sample came with metadata listing a de-identified subject ID, COVID-19 status, age in years and sex. Where available, HLA class I and class II types were obtained from metadata supplied by the sample provider rather than from assay-based typing.

Details on this clone: What antigen it recognizes has not been identified. There are no base qualities to consult, and no much larger clone falls within one base.

Results and caveats for the whole study, not just this receptor: Clinical and demographic metadata were provided uncurated, with the amount varying by source and participant.

Participants in the prospective study were aged about 18 to 100 years, lived in about two dozen United States geographic areas, and enrolled through a virtual design. To assign participants to cohorts, the prospective study relied on clinical history that participants themselves reported in a screening survey and a study questionnaire. For ImmuneRACE Cohort 3, a participant was defined as recovered based on two consecutive negative NP/OP PCR tests, clearance by a healthcare professional, or resolution of symptoms. In the prospective study, whole blood, serum and a nasopharyngeal or oropharyngeal swab were collected from each participant by mobile phlebotomists. Prospective study participants could optionally give additional blood draws and questionnaires over an approximately 2-month period. Prospective study blood samples were shipped either frozen or at room temperature before DNA extraction.

Germline trimming amounts to 2 bases on V and 1 base on J, with 10 as the count of junction bases outside the gene matches. CDR1 and CDR2 are drawn from the germline V gene: MGHDK, SYGVNS. There are 17 amino acids in the CDR3, from cysteine to phenylalanine inclusive. Of the read, only the CDR3 DNA is kept; its 51 bases are in frame from base 1. TCRbeta CDR3 regions were amplified from genomic DNA by means of the immunoSEQ Assay, a bias-controlled multiplex PCR. The authors processed their data as follows. The number of nucleated cells in each sample was estimated by amplification of reference gene primers within the assay. To quantify the absolute abundance of each unique TCRbeta CDR3 rearrangement, sequence reads were collapsed and filtered. For each sample, productive Simpson clonality was calculated as the square root of Simpson's diversity index across productive rearrangements. Drawn from immuneACCESS, this table holds only the in-frame rearrangements with V and J called that TCRdb kept. Clones are partly lost; checked studies trace under half to an unresolved V gene and leave the rest unexplained. Clonal size and the V and J genes are those of that table, whereas D and trimming came from the DNA. The sample profile shows fewer than 400,000 clones; about 89% of them were found once. The leading ten clones occupy about 5.2% of the sample.

The sample taken for sequencing was PBMCs or T cells enriched from blood (not recorded which). The TCR was taken from a man aged 55 to 70 who had recovered from COVID-19. The chain employs TRBV25-1 and TRBJ2-7; 8 central bases correspond to TRBD1. The DNA sequence is as follows: TGTGCCAGCAGTGAAGGGGGATCCGGGACAGGATCCTACGAGCAGTACTTC. Its protein is CASSEGGSGTGSYEQYF.